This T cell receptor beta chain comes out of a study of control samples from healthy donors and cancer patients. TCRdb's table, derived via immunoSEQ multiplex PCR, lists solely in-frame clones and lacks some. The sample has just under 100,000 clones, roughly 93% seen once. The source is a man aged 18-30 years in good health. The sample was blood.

CDR3 sequence: CASSPGTRIGNTIYF. The CDR3, as DNA: TGTGCCAGCAGCCCAGGGACCAGGATCGGAAACACCATATATTTT. The chain links TRBV13 to TRBJ1-3, with a possible D match to TRBD1 (5 bases). The CDR3 extends over 15 amino acids. Per the germline V gene, CDR1 is PRHDT and CDR2 is FYEKMQ (reference sequence). Trimming took 5 bases from V and 4 from J, leaving 15 bases between them.